A single sample is the source of the 20 T cell receptor beta chains below, sequenced in a study of spatial heterogeneity in lung cancer. Time point reported: blood at routine non-recurrence follow-up after resection. TCRdb analysed the 5' RACE reads with MiXCR anew, one entry per CDR3 protein. Among around 98,000 distinct CDR3 sequences listed, approximately 20% were seen once. The source material was PBMCs, sampled at follow-up. The origin of the receptors is a male donor with early-stage non-small cell lung cancer.

This clonotype came up once. V and J are TRBV9 and TRBJ2-7; the D gene could be TRBD1 or TRBD2 (6 bases each). The germline V gene has CDR1 SGDLS and CDR2 YYNGEE. There are 15 residues in the CDR3. Between the trimmed V and J ends, which lost 3 bases and 4 bases, there was a span of 17 bases. The DNA of the CDR3 is TGTGCCAGCAGCGCCTCCCGAGGGGGGCGGTACGAGCAGTACTTC. The encoded protein is CASSASRGGRYEQYF.

This clonotype occurred a few times. The rearrangement links TRBV6-6 to TRBJ1-2; 7 bases match TRBD1. The CDR3 is 14 amino acids. CDR1 and CDR2 (germline): MNHNY, SVGAGI (reference sequence). Trimming took 7 bases from V and 2 from J; bases not matched to a gene: 7. The CDR3 loop reads CASKGGQANYGYTF. Written as DNA, the CDR3 is TGTGCCAGCAAGGGAGGACAGGCCAACTATGGCTACACCTTC.

The genes are TRBV7-8 and TRBJ2-5; 11 bases agree with TRBD2. J gave up 11 bases and V 0 bases, and 5 bases lay outside the gene matches. CDR1 SGHVS and CDR2 FQNEAQ come from the germline V gene. The CDR3 sequence is 14 residues long. The CDR3 DNA is TGTGCCAGCAGCTTAGCTCTAGCGGGGGGTAGTCAGTACTTC. Protein sequence: CASSLALAGGSQYF.

This clonotype was detected only a few times. V gene TRBV4-3 combines with J gene TRBJ2-1; D not certain. The CDR3 runs 14 residues. Deletions cut 3 bases from V and 8 bases from J, with 14 bases between. CDR1 is LGHNA and CDR2 is YSLEER in the germline V gene. The CDR3 bases are TGCGCCAGCAGCCATAGCCCAGGCTTAGATGAGCAGTTCTTC. Its translation is CASSHSPGLDEQFF.

This clonotype was seen a few times. This chain uses TRBV30 with TRBJ2-3; D gene unclear. Germline CDR1 and CDR2: GTSNPN and SVGIG (reference sequence). The ends were cut back, 2 bases at V and 9 bases at J, with 15 bases in the middle. This CDR3 has 13 residues. The CDR3: CAWSRDTAETQYF. CDR3 DNA sequence: TGTGCCTGGAGTCGTGACACTGCGGAGACGCAGTATTTT.

The rearrangement joins TRBV2 to TRBJ2-5, with a tentative D call TRBD1 (6 bases). Trimming took 3 bases from V and 9 from J, leaving 14 bases between them. The CDR3 is made up of 13 amino acids. Germline CDR1 reads SNHLY; CDR2 reads FYNNEI. The CDR3 bases are TGTGCCAGCAGTGAGACAGGCCTGGCGGCCCAGTACTTC. Encoded protein: CASSETGLAAQYF.

The genes are TRBV15 and TRBJ2-3; TRBD2 might be the D (5 bases). Trimming shortened V by 5 bases and J by 3 bases, and 9 bases separated the two germline ends. CDR3 size: 13 residues. CDR1 is LNHNV, CDR2 YYDKDF, per germline (reference sequence). CDR3 sequence (DNA): TGTGCCACCAGCGGGCGACTAACAGATACGCAGTATTTT. Its protein product is CATSGRLTDTQYF.

This chain links TRBV7-9 with TRBJ2-7; D unclear. Trimming removed 3 bases from V and 3 bases from J, with 9 bases in between. Germline V gives CDR1 SEHNR, CDR2 FQNEAQ (reference sequence). The CDR3 spans 13 residues. The CDR3 sequence: CASSFGRVYEQYF. The CDR3 region has the DNA TGTGCCAGCAGCTTCGGACGGGTCTACGAGCAGTACTTC.

The chain combines TRBV5-1 with TRBJ1-2; the D gene is possibly TRBD1 (6 bases). V was pared by 3 bases and J by 3 bases, with 12 bases between. The CDR3 has 14 residues. The V gene's germline CDR1 is SGHRS and CDR2 YFSETQ. CDR3: CASSSGGAHYGYTF. The CDR3 bases are TGCGCCAGCAGCTCGGGGGGCGCGCACTATGGCTACACCTTC.

The chain links TRBV20-1 to TRBJ1-2, with a tentative D call TRBD1 (6 bases). Germline-derived CDR1 and CDR2 are DFQATT and SNEGSKA (reference sequence). There are 14 residues in the CDR3. Trimming stripped 4 bases from V and 2 bases from J, with 14 bases between. The CDR3 reads CSANKGGANYGYTF. CDR3 in DNA: TGCAGTGCTAACAAGGGGGGCGCCAACTATGGCTACACCTTC.

This clonotype was counted ten times or more. This chain links TRBV4-1 with TRBJ2-3; D ambiguous. The CDR3 covers 17 residues. V was clipped by 0 bases and J by 1 base, with 14 bases between them. Per the germline V gene, CDR1 is MGHRA and CDR2 is YSYEKL. CDR3 loop: CASSQDIYSEGTDTQYF. CDR3 DNA: TGCGCCAGCAGCCAAGATATCTACTCGGAAGGCACAGATACGCAGTATTTT.

This clonotype was observed a handful of times. V and J are TRBV27 and TRBJ2-1; D is undetermined. Germline CDR1 MNHEY, CDR2 SMNVEV (reference sequence). The V and J ends lost 5 bases and 4 bases respectively, with 9 bases between them. The CDR3 totals 13 residues. The CDR3 coding sequence is TGTGCCAGCAGTCCAACAGAGTACAATGAGCAGTTCTTC. Its protein product is CASSPTEYNEQFF.

This clonotype has a handful of counts. Here the CDR3 reads CASSPDRTNSPLHF. CDR3 sequence (DNA): TGTGCCAGCTCCCCCGACAGGACCAATTCACCCCTCCACTTT. The J gene is TRBJ1-6, the V gene TRBV18; D is perhaps TRBD1 (6 bases). Germline assignment: CDR1 KGHSH and CDR2 LQKENI. V lost 6 bases to trimming and J lost 7 bases, with 13 bases between them. This CDR3 is built from 14 residues.

DNA for the CDR3: TGTGCCACCAGTGATAACACCGGGGAGCTGTTTTTT. This encodes CATSDNTGELFF. The J gene is TRBJ2-2, the V gene TRBV24-1; D is uncertain. The V gene's germline CDR1 is KGHDR and CDR2 SFDVKD. The CDR3 has 12 amino acids. Trimming cost V 3 bases and J 2 bases, with 0 bases left between them.

Details on this clonotype: A read error may account for a junction end that differs from germline. J is TRBJ2-7 and V is TRBV25-1, with D tentatively TRBD1 (6 bases). The germline gives CDR1 MGHDK, CDR2 SYGVNS. This CDR3 comprises 13 residues. CDR3 in DNA: TGTGCCAGCAGCCCCAGGGGTTTGTACGAGCAGAACTTC. Its translation is CASSPRGLYEQNF.

This clonotype has just a few counts. The chain has TRBV29-1 and TRBJ1-4; no firm D call. Germline loops: CDR1 SQVTM, CDR2 ANQGSEA. Trimming left V 4 bases short and J 8 bases short, with 11 bases between. This CDR3 has 12 residues. CDR3 nucleotides: TGCAGCGTTGCTCAAGGAGGAGAAAAACTGTTTTTT. Amino acid sequence: CSVAQGGEKLFF.

The chain uses TRBV23-1 and TRBJ2-4, with 7 nucleotides matching TRBD2. TRBV23-1 is identified as an open reading frame with a role that is uncertain. V dropped 0 bases and J dropped 2; count of bases not matched to a gene: 7. There are 17 residues in the CDR3. In DNA form, the CDR3 reads TGCGCCAGCAGTCAATCGATGACTAGCAGGTCCAAAAACATTCAGTACTTC. Amino acid sequence: CASSQSMTSRSKNIQYF.

This clonotype occurred a few times. The chain recombines TRBV18 with TRBJ1-5, with 7 bases identical to TRBD1. Looked up from germline, CDR1 is KGHSH and CDR2 is LQKENI. The CDR3 is made up of 15 amino acids. Trimming removed 6 bases from V and 1 base from J; junction bases left unmatched: 6. This chain's CDR3 is CASSVQGKSNQPQHF. The CDR3 region has the DNA TGTGCCAGCTCCGTACAGGGGAAAAGCAATCAGCCCCAGCATTTT.

This clonotype was recorded many times. The rearrangement uses TRBV29-1 and TRBJ1-1, with no clear D. The CDR3 extends over 10 amino acids. Trimming took 7 bases from V and 4 from J, leaving 7 bases between them. The germline gives CDR1 SQVTM, CDR2 ANQGSEA. Written as DNA, the CDR3 is TGCAGCGGCGGCGGCACTGAAGCTTTCTTT. This sequence encodes CSGGGTEAFF.

The chain uses TRBV12-3 or TRBV12-4 and TRBJ2-7; maybe TRBD2 (5 bases). The CDR3 contains 13 residues. Deletions cut 2 bases from V and 4 bases from J, with 9 bases between. CDR3 sequence reads: CASSLRTHYEQYF. CDR3 DNA: TGTGCCAGCAGTTTAAGGACTCATTACGAGCAGTACTTC.